This TCR beta chain was found in a study of T cell repertoires in cytomegalovirus infection. Turning to the study itself: Well-studied HLA-B-restricted epitopes and recently identified HLA-C-restricted epitopes of CMV were both used in the study. Indicated by public TCR beta signatures were CMV infection and matching HLA type. General observations from the study: HLA-C-restricted CMV clonotypes gave the most frequent clonotype in two of eight donors.

This CDR3 region has 14 residues. V was cut by 6 bases and J by 3 bases, with 14 bases left in between. TCRdb ran MiXCR on the reads and lists one entry per CDR3 protein. This table has about 900,000 distinct CDR3 sequences, around 32% appearing once. The table lists this clonotype with a few counts. Its antigen is still unknown. The clonotype originates from a human donor in good health (CMV status not recorded). Some clones in this sample may be carry-over from other donors' samples. The chain is built from TRBV12-3 or TRBV12-4 and TRBJ1-2; D perhaps matches TRBD1 (6 bases). Sequenced here: cultured CD8+ T cells from PBMCs, sampled from culture after CMV antigen stimulation. The CDR3 coding sequence is TGTGCCAGCAGCAGGGGTAACCCTGACTATGGCTACACCTTC. Translating gives CASSRGNPDYGYTF.